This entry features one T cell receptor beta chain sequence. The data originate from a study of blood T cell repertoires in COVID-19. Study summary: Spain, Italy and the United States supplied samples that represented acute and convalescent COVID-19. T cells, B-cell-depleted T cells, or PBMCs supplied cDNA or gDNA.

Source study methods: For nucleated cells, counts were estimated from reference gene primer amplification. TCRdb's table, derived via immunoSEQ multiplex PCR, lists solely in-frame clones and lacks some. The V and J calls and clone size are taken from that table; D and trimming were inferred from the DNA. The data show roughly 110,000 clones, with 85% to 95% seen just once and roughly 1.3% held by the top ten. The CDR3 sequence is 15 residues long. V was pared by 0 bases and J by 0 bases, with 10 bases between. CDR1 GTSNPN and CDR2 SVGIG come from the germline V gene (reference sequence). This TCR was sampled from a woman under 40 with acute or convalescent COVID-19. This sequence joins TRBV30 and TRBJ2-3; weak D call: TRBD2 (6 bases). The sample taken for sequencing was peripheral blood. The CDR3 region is CAWSVAGASTDTQYF. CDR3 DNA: TGTGCCTGGAGTGTAGCGGGCGCTAGCACAGATACGCAGTATTTT.